A selection of T cell receptor beta chains follows, all from one sample in a study of cytomegalovirus exposure and HLA in healthy donors. Profiling relied on immunoSEQ multiplex PCR, and the TCRdb table lists in-frame clones only, not all of them. Of about 87,000 clones in the sample, 74% are singletons; the top ten hold around 20%. Sequencing was done on a sample of PBMCs. Receptors originate from a man under 40 in good health and CMV-seropositive. The conserved cysteine and the conserved F or W are not part of the CDR3 here. The D gene is left open where the match is weak. The size field is filled for only some rows; it gives once, few, many or a size class.

V gene,clone size,D gene,CDR3 protein
TRBV6-5,NA,NA,ASSPRGYEQY
TRBV6-5,NA,TRBD1,ASSSTGVGTNQPQH
TRBV7-2,NA,NA,ASSSQGANEKLF
TRBV7-7,NA,TRBD1,ASSDRGTGELF
TRBV4-1,NA,NA,ASSLGAGVDNNSPLH
TRBV5-1,NA,TRBD2,ASSLGGGLGSYEQY
TRBV5-4,NA,NA,ASSSPNRERGYGYT
TRBV7-2,once,TRBD2,ASSPRLAGGRGHEQF
TRBV30,NA,NA,AWRGMDTDTQY
TRBV6-4,NA,NA,ASIGGRVTEAF
TRBV7-7,once,NA,ASSLDLRGQETQY
TRBV6-5,NA,NA,ASSYSGTATNEQY
TRBV4-1,NA,NA,ASSFPGTGTSTDTQY
TRBV6-5,NA,NA,ASMRGSTDTQY
TRBV29-1,NA,NA,SVGRGADYGYT
TRBV5-1,NA,NA,ASSLAGRDPYNEQF
TRBV7-9,NA,NA,ASSSNPLNT
TRBV5-4,NA,TRBD1,ASSLAGGDGYT
TRBV5-1,NA,TRBD1,ASSLTTGGSNTEAF
TRBV2,once,TRBD1,ASSEEQGAETQY
TRBV2,NA,TRBD2,ASSLEESGVGELF
TRBV11-3,once,NA,ASSLEGSHTDTQY
TRBV9,NA,NA,ASSVAGQGQETQY
TRBV5-1,few,NA,ASSAIQENYGYT
TRBV2,NA,NA,ASSEQQETQY
TRBV30,NA,TRBD1,AWGGPRTGITYEQY
TRBV11-1,NA,TRBD1,ASSPGQGDYGYT
TRBV6-1,few,NA,ASETRSEAF
TRBV28,NA,TRBD1,ASSPTGQGNTEAF
TRBV19,NA,TRBD1,ASSGTGNQPQH
TRBV18,NA,NA,ASSPAGNEKLF
TRBV7-9,few,TRBD2,ASSQQREIGQY
TRBV27,NA,TRBD2,ASSRTSGSNSYEQY
TRBV7-6,NA,TRBD1,ASSLDRGLHYEQY
TRBV7-9,NA,NA,ASSLRDGYT
TRBV6-5,NA,NA,ASSFNRLTEAF
TRBV4-1,NA,TRBD2,ASSLTSAYEQY
TRBV5-1,NA,TRBD1,ASSLQDRGNGYT
TRBV29-1,once,TRBD1,SVPGGTEAF
TRBV18,NA,NA,ASSQWDSNTEAF
TRBV4-3,NA,TRBD2,ASSPSGGATYNEQF
TRBV9,NA,TRBD1,ASSVNGDRGTEAF
TRBV6-1,NA,TRBD1,ASSAGQGLDYEQY
TRBV5-8,NA,TRBD1,ASSSMGQGGEKLF
TRBV6-5,NA,NA,ASSYKRQLF
TRBV7-3,NA,NA,ASSVGQGASTF
TRBV5-4,NA,TRBD1,ASSPGTGGGYEQY
TRBV7-3,once,NA,ASSRSQSNQPQH
TRBV27,NA,NA,ASSLLPGFNQPQH
TRBV10-3,NA,TRBD1,AIRGGVDNSPLH
TRBV14,once,NA,ASSPSSEGRGYT
TRBV6-6,few,NA,ASSSPEGRNTIY
TRBV5-6,NA,NA,ASSFVRDEQY